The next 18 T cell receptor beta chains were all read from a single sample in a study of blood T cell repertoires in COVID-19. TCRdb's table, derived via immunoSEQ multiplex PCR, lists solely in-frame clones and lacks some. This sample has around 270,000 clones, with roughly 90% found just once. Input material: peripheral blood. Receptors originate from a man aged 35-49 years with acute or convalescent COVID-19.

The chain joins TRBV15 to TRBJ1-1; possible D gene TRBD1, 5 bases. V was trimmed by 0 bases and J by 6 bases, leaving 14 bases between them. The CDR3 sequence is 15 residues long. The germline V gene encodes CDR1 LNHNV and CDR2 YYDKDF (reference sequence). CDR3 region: CATSRERLGRAEAFF. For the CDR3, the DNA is TGTGCCACCAGCAGAGAGAGGCTGGGGCGCGCTGAAGCTTTCTTT.

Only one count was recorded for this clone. As DNA, the CDR3 is TGTGCCAGCTCACCCGACAGGGATGGCTACACCTTC. This encodes CASSPDRDGYTF. The V and J genes are TRBV18 and TRBJ1-2; 7 bases map to TRBD1. Trimming took 3 bases from V and 6 from J; bases not matched to a gene: 1. Looked up from germline, CDR1 is KGHSH and CDR2 is LQKENI. CDR3 length: 12 amino acids.

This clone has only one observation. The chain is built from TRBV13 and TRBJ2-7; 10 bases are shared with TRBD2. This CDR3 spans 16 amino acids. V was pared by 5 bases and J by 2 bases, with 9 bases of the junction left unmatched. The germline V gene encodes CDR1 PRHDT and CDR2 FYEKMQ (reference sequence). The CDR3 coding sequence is TGTGCCAGCAGCGCTGCGACTAGCGGGCCACCCTACGAGCAGTACTTC. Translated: CASSAATSGPPYEQYF.

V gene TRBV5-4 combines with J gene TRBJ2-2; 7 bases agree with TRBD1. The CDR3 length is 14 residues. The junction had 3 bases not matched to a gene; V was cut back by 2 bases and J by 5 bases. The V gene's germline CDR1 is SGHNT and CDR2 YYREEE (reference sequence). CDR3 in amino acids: CASSLTGVTGELFF. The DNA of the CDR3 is TGTGCCAGCAGCTTAACAGGGGTTACCGGGGAGCTGTTTTTT.

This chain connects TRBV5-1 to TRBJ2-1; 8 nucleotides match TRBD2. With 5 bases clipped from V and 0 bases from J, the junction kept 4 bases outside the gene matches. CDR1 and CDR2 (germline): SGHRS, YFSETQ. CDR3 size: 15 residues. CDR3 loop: CASSSGTSSYNEQFF. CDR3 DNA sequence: TGCGCCAGCAGTTCGGGGACTAGCTCCTACAATGAGCAGTTCTTC.

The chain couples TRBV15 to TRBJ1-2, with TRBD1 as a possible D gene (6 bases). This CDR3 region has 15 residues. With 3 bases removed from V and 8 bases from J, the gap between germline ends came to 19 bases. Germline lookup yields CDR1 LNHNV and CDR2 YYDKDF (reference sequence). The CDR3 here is CATSRGAGILEGYTF. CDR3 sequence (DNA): TGTGCCACCAGCAGGGGGGCAGGGATCCTAGAAGGCTACACCTTC.

The CDR3 loop is CASSEVRGTKNIQYF. The CDR3 DNA reads TGTGCCAGCAGTGAGGTCAGGGGGACCAAAAACATTCAGTACTTC. The V call is TRBV2, the J call TRBJ2-4, with 7 bases identical to TRBD1. The germline V gene has CDR1 SNHLY and CDR2 FYNNEI. The length of the CDR3 is 15 residues. V was clipped by 3 bases and J by 2 bases; unmatched bases: 4.

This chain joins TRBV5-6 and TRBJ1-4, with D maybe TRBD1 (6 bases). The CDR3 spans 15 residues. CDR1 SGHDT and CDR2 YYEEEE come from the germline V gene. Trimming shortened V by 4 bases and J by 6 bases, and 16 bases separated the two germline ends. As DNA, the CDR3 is TGTGCCAGCAGCCCCGGGACACCCTTCGATGAAAAACTGTTTTTT. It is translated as CASSPGTPFDEKLFF.

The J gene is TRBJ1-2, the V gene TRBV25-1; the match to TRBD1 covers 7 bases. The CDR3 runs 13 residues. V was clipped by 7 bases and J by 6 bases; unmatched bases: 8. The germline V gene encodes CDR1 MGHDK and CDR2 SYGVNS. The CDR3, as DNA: TGTGCCAGCACCGCGACAGGGTACGATGGCTACACCTTC. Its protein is CASTATGYDGYTF.

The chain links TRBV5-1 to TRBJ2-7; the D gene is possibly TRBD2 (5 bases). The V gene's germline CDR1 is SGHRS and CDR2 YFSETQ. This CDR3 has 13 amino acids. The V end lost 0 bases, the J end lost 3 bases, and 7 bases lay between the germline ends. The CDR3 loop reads CASSLASRYEQYF. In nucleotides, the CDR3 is TGCGCCAGCAGCTTGGCTAGCCGCTACGAGCAGTACTTC.

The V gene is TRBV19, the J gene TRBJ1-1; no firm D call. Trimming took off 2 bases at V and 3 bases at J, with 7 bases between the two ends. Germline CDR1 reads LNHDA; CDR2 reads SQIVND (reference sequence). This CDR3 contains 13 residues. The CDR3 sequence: CASSIWGDTEAFF. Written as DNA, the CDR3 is TGTGCCAGTAGTATATGGGGAGACACTGAAGCTTTCTTT.

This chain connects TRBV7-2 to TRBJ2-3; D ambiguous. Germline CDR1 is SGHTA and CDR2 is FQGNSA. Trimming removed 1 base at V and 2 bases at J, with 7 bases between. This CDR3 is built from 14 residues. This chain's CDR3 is CASSLGATTDTQYF. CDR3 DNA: TGTGCCAGCAGCTTAGGTGCTACCACAGATACGCAGTATTTT.

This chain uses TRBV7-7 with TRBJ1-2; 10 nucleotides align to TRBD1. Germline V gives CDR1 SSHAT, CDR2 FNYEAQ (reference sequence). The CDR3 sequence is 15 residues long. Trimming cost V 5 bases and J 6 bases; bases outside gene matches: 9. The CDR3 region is CASSPLTGGADGYTF. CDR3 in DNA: TGTGCCAGCAGCCCGCTGACAGGGGGCGCGGATGGCTACACCTTC.

The CDR3 loop is CASSEYGRANLAKNIQYF. The CDR3 DNA reads TGTGCCAGCAGTGAATATGGCAGGGCCAACTTAGCCAAAAACATTCAGTACTTC. The rearrangement joins TRBV2 to TRBJ2-4, with a tentative D call TRBD1 (5 bases). The CDR3 loop spans 18 amino acids. V shed 2 bases and J shed 0 bases, with 17 bases lying between them. CDR1 and CDR2 (germline): SNHLY, FYNNEI.

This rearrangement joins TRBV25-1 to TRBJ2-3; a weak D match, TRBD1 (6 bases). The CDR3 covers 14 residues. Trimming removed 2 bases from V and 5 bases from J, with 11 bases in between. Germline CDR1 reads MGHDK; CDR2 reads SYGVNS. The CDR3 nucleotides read TGTGCCAGCAGTGAACCAGGGGCAGTAGATACGCAGTATTTT. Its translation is CASSEPGAVDTQYF. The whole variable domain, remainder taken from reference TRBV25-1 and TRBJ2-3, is EADIYQTPRYLVIGTGKKITLECSQTMGHDKMYWYQQDPGMELHLIHYSYGVNSTEKGDLSSESTVSRIRTEHFPLTLESARPSHTSQYLCASSEPGAVDTQYFGPGTRLTVL.

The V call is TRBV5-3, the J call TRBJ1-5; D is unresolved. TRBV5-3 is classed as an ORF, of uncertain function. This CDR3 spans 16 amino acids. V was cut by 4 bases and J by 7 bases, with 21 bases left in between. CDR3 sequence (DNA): TGTGCCAGAAGCCCACCACGACTACAGACCGGGCAGCCCCAGCATTTT. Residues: CARSPPRLQTGQPQHF.

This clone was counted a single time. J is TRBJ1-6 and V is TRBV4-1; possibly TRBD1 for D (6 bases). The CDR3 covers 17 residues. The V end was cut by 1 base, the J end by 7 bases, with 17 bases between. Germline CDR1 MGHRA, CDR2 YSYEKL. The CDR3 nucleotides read TGCGCCAGCAGCCAAGTTCAGGGGCCCTCGAGGAATTCACCCCTCCACTTT. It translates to CASSQVQGPSRNSPLHF.

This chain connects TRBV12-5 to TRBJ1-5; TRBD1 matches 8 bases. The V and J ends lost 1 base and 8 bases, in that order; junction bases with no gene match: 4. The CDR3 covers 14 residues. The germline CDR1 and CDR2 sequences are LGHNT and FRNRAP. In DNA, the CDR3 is TGTGCTAGTGGTTTGGACAGGGGGACAGAGCCCCAGCATTTT. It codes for CASGLDRGTEPQHF.